This T cell receptor (beta chain) is from a study of blood T cell repertoires in COVID-19. Overall study: Samples of COVID-19 (acute and convalescent) were obtained from the United States, Italy and Spain. The cDNA or gDNA used as material had been derived from T cells, B-cell-depleted T cells, or PBMCs.

Under the authors' procedure: Nucleated cell counts were estimated from reference gene primer amplification. Produced via immunoSEQ multiplex PCR; TCRdb's table is partial and in-frame only. Clone size and the V and J calls come from that table; the DNA yielded D and trimming. The sample contains 180,000 or so clones, about 85% of which appear only once. The V gene lost 7 bases and the J gene lost 4 bases, with 14 bases spanning the gap. CDR1 and CDR2 (germline): MNHEY, SMNVEV (reference sequence). This CDR3 has 13 residues. The chain has TRBV27 and TRBJ2-7; D is possibly TRBD2 (5 bases). Sequencing was done on a sample of peripheral blood. This TCR was recovered from a woman older than 75 with acute or convalescent COVID-19. Here the CDR3 reads CASIGGSVYEQYF. CDR3 nucleotide sequence: TGTGCCAGCATTGGCGGGTCCGTATACGAGCAGTACTTC.